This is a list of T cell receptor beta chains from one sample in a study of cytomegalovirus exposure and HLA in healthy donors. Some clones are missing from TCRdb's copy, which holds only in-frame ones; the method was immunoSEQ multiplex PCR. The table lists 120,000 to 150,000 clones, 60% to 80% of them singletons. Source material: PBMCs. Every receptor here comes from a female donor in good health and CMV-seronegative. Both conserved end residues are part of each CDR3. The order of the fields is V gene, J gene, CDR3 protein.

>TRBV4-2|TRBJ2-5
CASSQEFLETQYF
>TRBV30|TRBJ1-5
CAWTSETGRSNQPQHF
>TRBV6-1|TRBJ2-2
CASISHGGGTGELFF
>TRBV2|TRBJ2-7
CASSWTSGLKEQYF
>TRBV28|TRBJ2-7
CASSLPRRIGDRGYEQYF
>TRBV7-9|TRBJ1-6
CASSEGTGGNSPLHF
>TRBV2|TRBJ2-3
CASTGGGPNTDTQYF
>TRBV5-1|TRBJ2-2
CASSLPRGGTGELFF
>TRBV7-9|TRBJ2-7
CASSWGSGQLNEQYF
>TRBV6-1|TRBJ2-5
CAHGQRQETQYF
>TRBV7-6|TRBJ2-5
CASSADRAREQYF
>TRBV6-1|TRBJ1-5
CASSETGLQPQHF
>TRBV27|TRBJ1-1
CASSLHRNTEAFF
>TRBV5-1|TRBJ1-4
CASSQTTNEKLFF
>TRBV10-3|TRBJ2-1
CAISEQNYNEQFF
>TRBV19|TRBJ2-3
CASSADKRTQGTDTQYF